This TCR beta chain was recorded in a study of cytomegalovirus exposure and HLA in healthy donors. It was with 60 Vbeta and 13 Jbeta primers that the PCR ran. The repertoire was sequenced with immunoSEQ multiplex PCR; TCRdb's copy has only in-frame clones and lacks some. The sample records around 200,000 clones, 82% being singletons. The sequence came from a woman aged 40 to 55 in good health and CMV-seronegative. Sequencing used PBMCs.

CDR3 region: CASSEAGTSGGYEQYF. The CDR3 DNA reads as TGTGCCAGCAGTGAAGCTGGGACTAGCGGGGGCTACGAGCAGTACTTC. V is TRBV6-1 and J is TRBJ2-7; 14 bases line up with TRBD2. This CDR3 region has 16 residues. The V gene end was trimmed by 0 bases and the J gene end by 3 bases; junction bases not matched to a gene: 1. Germline CDR1 reads MNHNS; CDR2 reads SASEGT.